This section outlines one TCR beta chain sequence together with its context. Its antigen is currently unknown. The Oncomine TCR Beta short-read assay generated sequence data from the DNA of cultured CD4+ T cells. MiXCR, applied by TCRdb to the PCR reads, yields one record per CDR3 protein. The sample has around 17,000 distinct CDR3 sequences, around 61% seen once; the top ten hold nearly 7.5%. Germline V gene sequence: CDR1 LNHNV, CDR2 YYDKDF (reference sequence). This CDR3 region has 12 residues. The V end lost 4 bases, the J end lost 1 base, and 4 bases lay between the germline ends. As to treatment: approximately 11-day PBMC culture with coronavirus spike peptide pools or control peptides (ViraFEST assay). This sample was taken from a study of vaccination and CD4 T cells after COVID-19.

The chain employs TRBV15 and TRBJ1-1, with no clear D. Sequencing used CD4+ T cells from blood, cultured in vitro. The sequence was obtained from a human donor who had recovered from COVID-19. The CDR3 region has the DNA TGTGCCACCAGCACCGGGAACACTGAAGCTTTCTTT. It codes for CATSTGNTEAFF.